What follows are 11 T cell receptor beta chains derived from one specimen sequenced in a study of T cell repertoires in cytomegalovirus infection. Using its own MiXCR run on the reads, TCRdb lists one record per CDR3 protein. This sample has a few hundred thousand distinct CDR3 sequences, with 25% to 35% found just once. Their recognized antigens are unknown. The sequencing used cultured PBMCs, collected from culture after CMV antigen stimulation. Receptor source: a human donor in good health (CMV status not recorded). Some clones in this sample may be carry-over from other donors' samples.

The rearrangement uses TRBV19 and TRBJ1-6, with 7 bases aligning to TRBD1. The CDR3 totals 13 residues. Trimming cost V 8 bases and J 7 bases; bases outside gene matches: 5. Germline V lookup: CDR1 LNHDA, CDR2 SQIVND (reference sequence). The DNA for the CDR3 is TGTGCCAGTGGCCCAGGGGGGAATTCACCCCTCCACTTT. This sequence encodes CASGPGGNSPLHF.

J is TRBJ2-5 and V is TRBV10-3; 8 bases are a match to TRBD2. Germline CDR1 reads ENHRY; CDR2 reads SYGVKD. The ends lost 5 bases at V and 4 bases at J; junction bases unmatched: 9. The CDR3 contains 15 residues. CDR3 in DNA: TGTGCCATCAGTACCAATAGCGGGATGGGAGAGACCCAGTACTTC. Translating gives CAISTNSGMGETQYF.

The chain has TRBV9 and TRBJ2-1, with D uncertain. Germline V gives CDR1 SGDLS, CDR2 YYNGEE. V lost 5 bases and J 9 bases, leaving 12 bases between the germline ends. The CDR3 consists of 12 residues. The chain's CDR3 is CASRGQSGEQFF. The CDR3, as DNA: TGTGCCAGCAGGGGCCAGTCGGGTGAGCAGTTCTTC.

This clonotype has at least ten counts. The V and J genes are TRBV7-2 and TRBJ2-3; 12 nucleotides align to TRBD2. The ends lost 3 bases at V and 6 bases at J; junction bases unmatched: 10. CDR1 SGHTA and CDR2 FQGNSA come from the germline V gene. The CDR3 has 17 amino acids. The CDR3 coding sequence is TGTGCCAGCAGCTTCCGGACTAGCGGGACCCCTAGGGATACGCAGTATTTT. Encoded protein: CASSFRTSGTPRDTQYF.

The table lists this clonotype with a few counts. This rearrangement joins TRBV6-1 to TRBJ2-7; 14 positions match TRBD2. V shed 7 bases and J 2 bases; nucleotides not matched to a gene: 10. There are 17 residues in the CDR3. Germline loops: CDR1 MNHNS, CDR2 SASEGT. As DNA, the CDR3 is TGTGCCAGCACCTCCGGGACTAGCGGGAGAAGGACCTACGAGCAGTACGTC. It encodes CASTSGTSGRRTYEQYV.

In this sample, this clonotype turned up a few times. The gene calls are TRBV6-5 and TRBJ2-1, with TRBD2 matching over 12 bases. J lost 10 bases, V lost 6 bases, and 10 bases had no gene match. CDR1 and CDR2 from the germline V gene are MNHEY and SVGAGI. The CDR3 contains 15 residues. CDR3 in amino acids: CASSDGASGRVEQFF. The CDR3 DNA follows: TGTGCCAGCAGCGACGGGGCTAGCGGGAGGGTCGAGCAGTTCTTC.

Only one count was recorded for this clonotype. This chain links TRBV7-8 with TRBJ2-1; D might be TRBD2 (5 bases). This CDR3 has 15 residues. The V gene lost 5 bases and the J gene lost 0 bases, with 11 bases spanning the gap. Germline V gene data show CDR1 as SGHVS and CDR2 as FQNEAQ. This CDR3 is CASSVGNPSYNEQFF. The CDR3 bases are TGTGCCAGCAGCGTCGGGAACCCCTCCTACAATGAGCAGTTCTTC.

The rearrangement joins TRBV7-3 to TRBJ2-1; tentatively, D is TRBD2 (5 bases). CDR3 length: 13 residues. Between the trimmed V and J ends, which lost 2 bases and 6 bases, there was a span of 8 bases. CDR1 is SGHTA and CDR2 is FQGTGA in the germline V gene. The CDR3 here is CASSLGELNEQFF. The CDR3 nucleotides read TGTGCCAGCAGCTTAGGGGAGCTCAATGAGCAGTTCTTC.

This clonotype has only a few counts. This chain joins TRBV27 and TRBJ2-2; D is perhaps TRBD1 (5 bases). The germline gives CDR1 MNHEY, CDR2 SMNVEV (reference sequence). The CDR3 is 17 amino acids. V lost 5 bases, J lost 7 bases, and 23 bases lay in between. The CDR3 DNA is TGTGCCAGCAGTCCCTCTAGGTCAGGGCTCGCGGTCGGGGAGCTGTTTTTT. Its protein product is CASSPSRSGLAVGELFF.

The gene calls are TRBV7-2 and TRBJ2-3; possibly TRBD1 for D (5 bases). This CDR3 has 10 residues. V dropped 11 bases and J dropped 6 bases, with 9 bases sitting between them. CDR1 is SGHTA and CDR2 is FQGNSA in the germline V gene. The CDR3: CAAGADTQYF. DNA of the CDR3: TGTGCCGCTGGGGCCGATACGCAGTATTTT.

V is TRBV4-1 and J is TRBJ2-7; tentatively, D is TRBD1 (6 bases). The CDR3 is made up of 14 amino acids. V was trimmed by 2 bases and J by 1 base, leaving 9 bases between them. CDR1 is MGHRA, CDR2 YSYEKL, per germline. The CDR3 DNA reads TGCGCCAGCAGCCAACCGGGACATTCCTACGAGCAGTACGTC. Its translation is CASSQPGHSYEQYV.